The clone carrying this T cell receptor (beta chain) was found a few times. Its specificity is not known. This entry is derived from a study of spatial heterogeneity in lung cancer. General observations from the study: There were more appearances of ubiquitous expanded tumor TCRs in blood at resection than at follow-up.

V lost 0 bases and J 0 bases, leaving 10 bases between the germline ends. Per germline, CDR1 SGHRS and CDR2 YFSETQ. The CDR3 is 16 residues long. TCR cDNA molecules each had a unique molecular identifier. A single record per CDR3 protein comes from TCRdb applying MiXCR to the 5' RACE reads. The sample contains about 38,000 distinct CDR3 sequences, 6.5% to 9% of which appear only once. Time point meaning: sample taken at primary tumor resection. The input material, whole RNA from tumor, nontumor lung or frozen PBMC, was sequenced unsorted. The rearrangement joins TRBV5-1 to TRBJ2-1; D remains ambiguous. The source is a male donor with early-stage non-small cell lung cancer. Sample: PBMCs, taken at surgery. CDR3 nucleotide sequence: TGCGCCAGCAGCTTGGAGCGCCTAAGCTCCTACAATGAGCAGTTCTTC. Protein product: CASSLERLSSYNEQFF. Together with reference TRBV5-1 and TRBJ2-1, the CDR3 gives the full variable domain: KAGVTQTPRYLIKTRGQQVTLSCSPISGHRSVSWYQQTPGQGLQFLFEYFSETQRNKGNFPGRFSGRQFSNSRSEMNVSTLELGDSALYLCASSLERLSSYNEQFFGPGTRLTVL.